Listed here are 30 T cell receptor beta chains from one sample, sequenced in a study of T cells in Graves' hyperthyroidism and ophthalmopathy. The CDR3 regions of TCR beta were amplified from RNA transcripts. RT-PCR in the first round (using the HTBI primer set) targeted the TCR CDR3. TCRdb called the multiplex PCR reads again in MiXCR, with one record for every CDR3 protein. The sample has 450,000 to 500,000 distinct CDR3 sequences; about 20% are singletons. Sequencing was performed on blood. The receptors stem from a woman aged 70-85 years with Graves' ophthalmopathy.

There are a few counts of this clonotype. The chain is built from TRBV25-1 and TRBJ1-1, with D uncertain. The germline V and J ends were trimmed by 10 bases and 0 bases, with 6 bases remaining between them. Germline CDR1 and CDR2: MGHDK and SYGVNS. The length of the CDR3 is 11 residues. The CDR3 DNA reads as TGTGCCACCTCAATGAACACTGAAGCTTTCTTT. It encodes CATSMNTEAFF.

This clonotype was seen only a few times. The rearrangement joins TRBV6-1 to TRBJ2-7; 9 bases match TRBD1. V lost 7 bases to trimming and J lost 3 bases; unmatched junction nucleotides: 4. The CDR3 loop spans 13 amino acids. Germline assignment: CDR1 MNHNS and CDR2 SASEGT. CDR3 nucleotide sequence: TGTGCCAGCAAGACAGGGGGAGGCTACGAGCAGTACTTC. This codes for CASKTGGGYEQYF.

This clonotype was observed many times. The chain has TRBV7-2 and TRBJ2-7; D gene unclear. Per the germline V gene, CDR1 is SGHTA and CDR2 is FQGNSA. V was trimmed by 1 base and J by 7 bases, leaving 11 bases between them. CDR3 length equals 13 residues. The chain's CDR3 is CASSLGNSPEQYF. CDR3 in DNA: TGTGCCAGCAGCTTAGGGAATTCTCCGGAGCAGTACTTC.

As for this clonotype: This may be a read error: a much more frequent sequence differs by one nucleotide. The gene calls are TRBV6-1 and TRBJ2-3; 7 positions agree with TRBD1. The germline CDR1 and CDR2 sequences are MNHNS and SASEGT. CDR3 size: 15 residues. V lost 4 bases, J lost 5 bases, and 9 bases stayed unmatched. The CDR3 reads CASSGTGAHRDTQYF. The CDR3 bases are TGTGCCAGCAGTGGAACAGGGGCACACAGAGATACGCAGTATTTT.

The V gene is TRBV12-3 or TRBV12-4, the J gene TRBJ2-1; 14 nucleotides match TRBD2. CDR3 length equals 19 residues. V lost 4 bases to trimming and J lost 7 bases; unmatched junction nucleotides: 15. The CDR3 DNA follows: TGTGCCAGCAGTTCCAATCCGGGACTAGCGGGAGTCGGGAGGAATGAGCAGTTCTTC. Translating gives CASSSNPGLAGVGRNEQFF.

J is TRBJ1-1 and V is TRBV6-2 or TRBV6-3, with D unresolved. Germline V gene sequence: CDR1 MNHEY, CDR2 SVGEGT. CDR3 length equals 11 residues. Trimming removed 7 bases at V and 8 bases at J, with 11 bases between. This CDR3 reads CASTPSLEAFF. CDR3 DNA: TGTGCCAGCACCCCATCCCTCGAAGCTTTCTTT.

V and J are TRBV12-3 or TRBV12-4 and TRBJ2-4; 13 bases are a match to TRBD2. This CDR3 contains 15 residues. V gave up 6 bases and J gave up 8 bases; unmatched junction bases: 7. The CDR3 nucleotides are TGTGCCAGCAGCAGGACTAGCGGGGGTCTCGACATTCAGTACTTC. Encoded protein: CASSRTSGGLDIQYF.

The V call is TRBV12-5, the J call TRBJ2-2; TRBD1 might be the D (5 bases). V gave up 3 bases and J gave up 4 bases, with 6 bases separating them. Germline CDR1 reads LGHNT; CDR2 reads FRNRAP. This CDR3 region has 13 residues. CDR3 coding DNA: TGTGCTAGTGGTTTAGGGGTCACCGGGGAGCTGTTTTTT. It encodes CASGLGVTGELFF.

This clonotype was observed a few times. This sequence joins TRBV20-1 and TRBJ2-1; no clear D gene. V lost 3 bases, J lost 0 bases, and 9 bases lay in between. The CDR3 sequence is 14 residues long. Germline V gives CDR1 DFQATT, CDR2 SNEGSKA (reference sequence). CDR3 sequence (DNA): TGCAGTGCTAGGCAGGCTAGCTCCTACAATGAGCAGTTCTTC. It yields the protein CSARQASSYNEQFF.

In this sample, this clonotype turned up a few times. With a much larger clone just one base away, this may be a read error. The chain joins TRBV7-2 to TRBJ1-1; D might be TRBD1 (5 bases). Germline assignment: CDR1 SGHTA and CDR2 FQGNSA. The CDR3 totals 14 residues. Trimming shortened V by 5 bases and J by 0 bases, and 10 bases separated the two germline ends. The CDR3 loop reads CASSPRGMNTEAFF. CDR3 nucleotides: TGTGCCAGCAGCCCCCGGGGGATGAACACTGAAGCTTTCTTT. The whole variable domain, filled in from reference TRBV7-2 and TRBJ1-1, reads GAGVSQSPSNKVTEKGKDVELRCDPISGHTALYWYRQSLGQGLEFLIYFQGNSAPDKSGLPSDRFSAERTGGSVSTLTIQRTQQEDSAVYLCASSPRGMNTEAFFGQGTRLTVV.

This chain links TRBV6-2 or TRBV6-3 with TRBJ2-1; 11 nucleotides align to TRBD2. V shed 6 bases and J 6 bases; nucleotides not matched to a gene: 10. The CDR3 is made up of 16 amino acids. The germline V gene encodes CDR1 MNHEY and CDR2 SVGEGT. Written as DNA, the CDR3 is TGTGCCAGCAGCCCTAGCGGGGGGCTCGCCTGCAATGAGCAGTTCTTC. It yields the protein CASSPSGGLACNEQFF.

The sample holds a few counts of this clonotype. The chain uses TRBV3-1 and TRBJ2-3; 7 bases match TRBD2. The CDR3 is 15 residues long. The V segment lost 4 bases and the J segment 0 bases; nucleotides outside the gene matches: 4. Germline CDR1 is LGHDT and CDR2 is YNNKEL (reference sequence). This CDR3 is CASSRDYTSTDTQYF. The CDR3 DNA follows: TGTGCCAGCAGCCGGGACTACACTAGCACAGATACGCAGTATTTT.

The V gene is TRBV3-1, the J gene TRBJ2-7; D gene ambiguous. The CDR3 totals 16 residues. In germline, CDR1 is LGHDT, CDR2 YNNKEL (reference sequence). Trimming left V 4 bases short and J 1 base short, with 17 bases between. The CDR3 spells CASSLSQGLGSYEQYF. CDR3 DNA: TGTGCCAGCAGCCTCTCTCAAGGTTTAGGGTCCTACGAGCAGTACTTC.

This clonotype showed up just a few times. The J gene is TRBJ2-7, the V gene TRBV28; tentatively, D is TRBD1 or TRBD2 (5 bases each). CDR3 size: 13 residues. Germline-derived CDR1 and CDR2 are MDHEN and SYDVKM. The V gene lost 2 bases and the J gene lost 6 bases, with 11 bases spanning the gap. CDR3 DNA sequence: TGTGCCAGCAGTTTAATTCGAGGGGCCGAGCAGTACTTC. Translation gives CASSLIRGAEQYF.

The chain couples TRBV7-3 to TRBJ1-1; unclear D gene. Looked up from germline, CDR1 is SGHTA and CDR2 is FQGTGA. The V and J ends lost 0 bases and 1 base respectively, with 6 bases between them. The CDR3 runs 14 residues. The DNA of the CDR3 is TGTGCCAGCAGCTTAACACGCGCGAACACTGAAGCTTTCTTT. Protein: CASSLTRANTEAFF.

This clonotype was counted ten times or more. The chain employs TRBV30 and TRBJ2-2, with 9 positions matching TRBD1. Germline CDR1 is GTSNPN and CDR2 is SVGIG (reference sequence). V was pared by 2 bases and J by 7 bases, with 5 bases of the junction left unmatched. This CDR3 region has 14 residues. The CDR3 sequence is CAWSSGQGGGELFF. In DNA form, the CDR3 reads TGTGCCTGGAGTTCGGGACAGGGCGGCGGGGAGCTGTTTTTT.

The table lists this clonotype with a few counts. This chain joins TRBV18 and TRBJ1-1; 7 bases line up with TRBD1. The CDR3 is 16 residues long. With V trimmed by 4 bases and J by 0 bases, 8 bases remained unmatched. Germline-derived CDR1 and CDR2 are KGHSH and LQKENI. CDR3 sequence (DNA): TGTGCCAGCTCACAGGGAGGGACAGTGATGAACACTGAAGCTTTCTTT. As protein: CASSQGGTVMNTEAFF.

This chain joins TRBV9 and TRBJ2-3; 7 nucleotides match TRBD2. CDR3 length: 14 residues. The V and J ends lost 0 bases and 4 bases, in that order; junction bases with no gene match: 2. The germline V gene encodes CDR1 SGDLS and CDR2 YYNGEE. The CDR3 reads CASSVGGSADTQYF. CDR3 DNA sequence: TGTGCCAGCAGCGTAGGCGGGAGCGCAGATACGCAGTATTTT.

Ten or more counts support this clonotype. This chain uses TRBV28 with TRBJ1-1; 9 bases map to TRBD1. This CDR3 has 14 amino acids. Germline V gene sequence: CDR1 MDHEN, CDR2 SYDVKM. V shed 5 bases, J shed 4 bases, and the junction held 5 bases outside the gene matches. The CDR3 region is CASSGTGWATEAFF. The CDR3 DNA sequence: TGTGCCAGCAGTGGGACAGGGTGGGCCACTGAAGCTTTCTTT.

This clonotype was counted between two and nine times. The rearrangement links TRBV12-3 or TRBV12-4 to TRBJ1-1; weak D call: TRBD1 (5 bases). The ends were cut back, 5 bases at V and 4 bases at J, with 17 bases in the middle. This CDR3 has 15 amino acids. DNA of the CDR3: TGTGCCAGCAGTCAACCCCCCGTCGGGGGCACTGAAGCTTTCTTT. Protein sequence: CASSQPPVGGTEAFF.

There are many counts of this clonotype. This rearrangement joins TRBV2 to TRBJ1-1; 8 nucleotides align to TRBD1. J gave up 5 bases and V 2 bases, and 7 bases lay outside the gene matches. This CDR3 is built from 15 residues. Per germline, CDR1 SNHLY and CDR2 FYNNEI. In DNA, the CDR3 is TGTGCCAGCAGTGAAACGGCAGGGGGCATGACTGAAGCTTTCTTT. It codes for CASSETAGGMTEAFF. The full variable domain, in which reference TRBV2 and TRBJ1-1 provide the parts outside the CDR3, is EPEVTQTPSHQVTQMGQEVILRCVPISNHLYFYWYRQILGQKVEFLVSFYNNEISEKSEIFDDQFSVERPDGSNFTLKIRSTKLEDSAMYFCASSETAGGMTEAFFGQGTRLTVV.

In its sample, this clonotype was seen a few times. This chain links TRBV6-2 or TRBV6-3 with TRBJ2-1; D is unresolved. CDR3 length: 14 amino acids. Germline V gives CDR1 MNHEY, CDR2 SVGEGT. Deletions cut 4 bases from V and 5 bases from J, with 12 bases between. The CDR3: CASSSVGGHNEQFF. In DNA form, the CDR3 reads TGTGCCAGCAGTTCAGTGGGCGGACACAATGAGCAGTTCTTC.

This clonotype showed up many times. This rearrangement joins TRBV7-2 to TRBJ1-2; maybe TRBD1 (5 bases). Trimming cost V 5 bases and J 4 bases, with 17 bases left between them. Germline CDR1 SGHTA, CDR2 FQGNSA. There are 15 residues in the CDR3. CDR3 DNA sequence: TGTGCCAGCAGCCCAAGCCCACAGGACGGCTATGGCTACACCTTC. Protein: CASSPSPQDGYGYTF.

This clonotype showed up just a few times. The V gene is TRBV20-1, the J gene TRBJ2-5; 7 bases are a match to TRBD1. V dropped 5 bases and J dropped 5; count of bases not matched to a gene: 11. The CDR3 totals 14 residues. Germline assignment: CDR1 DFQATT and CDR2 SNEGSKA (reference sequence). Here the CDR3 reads CSAPPRQGDETQYF. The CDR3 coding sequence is TGCAGTGCTCCCCCCCGACAGGGAGATGAGACCCAGTACTTC.

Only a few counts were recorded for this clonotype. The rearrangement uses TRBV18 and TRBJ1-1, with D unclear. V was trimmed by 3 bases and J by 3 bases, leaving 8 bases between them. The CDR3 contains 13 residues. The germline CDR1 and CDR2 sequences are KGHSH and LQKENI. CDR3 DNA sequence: TGTGCCAGCTCACCGAATTTGGACACTGAAGCTTTCTTT. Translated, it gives CASSPNLDTEAFF.

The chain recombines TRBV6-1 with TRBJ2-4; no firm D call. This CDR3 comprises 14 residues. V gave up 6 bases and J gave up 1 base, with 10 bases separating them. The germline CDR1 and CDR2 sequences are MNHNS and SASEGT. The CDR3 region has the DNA TGTGCCAGCAGCCGGGTGTCTGCCAAAAACATTCAGTACTTC. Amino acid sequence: CASSRVSAKNIQYF.

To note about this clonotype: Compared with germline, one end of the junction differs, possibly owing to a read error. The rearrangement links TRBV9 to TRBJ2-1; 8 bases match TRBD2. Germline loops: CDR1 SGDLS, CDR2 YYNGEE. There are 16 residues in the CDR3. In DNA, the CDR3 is TGTGCCAGCAGCCCGCCGGGAGGGGCGTCCTACAACGAGCAGTTCTTC. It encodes CASSPPGGASYNEQFF.

CDR3 coding DNA: TGTGCCAGCAGCTTAAAGGGTTCCGGGGAAAAACTGTTTTTT. This codes for CASSLKGSGEKLFF. The rearrangement links TRBV7-9 to TRBJ1-4, with D unresolved. Germline loops: CDR1 SEHNR, CDR2 FQNEAQ (reference sequence). Trimming took 2 bases from V and 8 from J, leaving 12 bases between them. The CDR3 totals 14 residues.

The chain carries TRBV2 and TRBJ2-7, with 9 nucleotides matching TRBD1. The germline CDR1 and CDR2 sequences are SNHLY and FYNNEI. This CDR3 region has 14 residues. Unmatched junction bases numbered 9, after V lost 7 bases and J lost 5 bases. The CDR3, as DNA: TGTGCCAGCACCCTGTGGGGACAGGGACACGAGCAGTACTTC. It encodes CASTLWGQGHEQYF. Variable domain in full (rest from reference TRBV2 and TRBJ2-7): EPEVTQTPSHQVTQMGQEVILRCVPISNHLYFYWYRQILGQKVEFLVSFYNNEISEKSEIFDDQFSVERPDGSNFTLKIRSTKLEDSAMYFCASTLWGQGHEQYFGPGTRLTVT.

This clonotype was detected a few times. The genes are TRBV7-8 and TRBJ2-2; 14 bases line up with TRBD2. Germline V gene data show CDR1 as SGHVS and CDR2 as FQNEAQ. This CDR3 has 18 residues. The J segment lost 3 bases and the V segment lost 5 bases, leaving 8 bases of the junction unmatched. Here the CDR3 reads CASSPTTSGRADTGELFF. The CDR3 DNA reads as TGTGCCAGCAGCCCAACGACTAGCGGGAGGGCGGACACCGGGGAGCTGTTTTTT.